This T cell receptor (beta chain) originates from a study of Graves' ophthalmopathy and Graves' hyperthyroidism. Investigators amplified TCR beta CDR3 regions from RNA transcripts. In the first round, RT-PCR was carried out with HTBI primers, and a multiplex PCR formed the second round. MiXCR, applied by TCRdb to the multiplex PCR reads, yields one record per CDR3 protein. The data contain 400,000 or so distinct CDR3 sequences, about 18% of them singletons. This clonotype was found many times. Absence of ophthalmopathy within 18 months of follow-up defined stable hyperthyroidism. A diagnosis was made from clinical symptoms together with serum thyroxine, TRAb, thyroid ultrasound and orbital computed tomography. The sequence was collected from an adult woman with stable Graves' hyperthyroidism. The material sequenced was peripheral blood.

CDR3 bases: TGTGCCATCAGTGGGACTAGCGGGAGCCCTAACCAAGAGACCCAGTACTTC. Its translation is CAISGTSGSPNQETQYF. The V gene is TRBV10-3, the J gene TRBJ2-5, with 13 bases fitting TRBD2. Germline CDR1 is ENHRY and CDR2 is SYGVKD. V lost 4 bases, J lost 0 bases, and 5 bases stayed unmatched. The CDR3 extends over 17 amino acids.